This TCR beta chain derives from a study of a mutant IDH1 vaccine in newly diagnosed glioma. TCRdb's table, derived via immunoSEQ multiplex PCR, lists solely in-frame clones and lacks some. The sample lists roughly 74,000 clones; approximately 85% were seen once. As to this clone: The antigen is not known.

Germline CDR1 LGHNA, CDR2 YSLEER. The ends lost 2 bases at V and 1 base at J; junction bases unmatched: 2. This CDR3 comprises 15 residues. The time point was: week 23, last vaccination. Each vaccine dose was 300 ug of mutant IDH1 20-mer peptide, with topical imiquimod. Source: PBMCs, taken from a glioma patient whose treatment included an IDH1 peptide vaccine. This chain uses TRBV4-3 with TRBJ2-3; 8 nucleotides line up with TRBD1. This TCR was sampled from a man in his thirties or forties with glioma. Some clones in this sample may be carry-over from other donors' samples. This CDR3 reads CASSQQGARTDTQYF. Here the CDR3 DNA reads TGCGCCAGCAGCCAACAGGGGGCGCGCACAGATACGCAGTATTTT.